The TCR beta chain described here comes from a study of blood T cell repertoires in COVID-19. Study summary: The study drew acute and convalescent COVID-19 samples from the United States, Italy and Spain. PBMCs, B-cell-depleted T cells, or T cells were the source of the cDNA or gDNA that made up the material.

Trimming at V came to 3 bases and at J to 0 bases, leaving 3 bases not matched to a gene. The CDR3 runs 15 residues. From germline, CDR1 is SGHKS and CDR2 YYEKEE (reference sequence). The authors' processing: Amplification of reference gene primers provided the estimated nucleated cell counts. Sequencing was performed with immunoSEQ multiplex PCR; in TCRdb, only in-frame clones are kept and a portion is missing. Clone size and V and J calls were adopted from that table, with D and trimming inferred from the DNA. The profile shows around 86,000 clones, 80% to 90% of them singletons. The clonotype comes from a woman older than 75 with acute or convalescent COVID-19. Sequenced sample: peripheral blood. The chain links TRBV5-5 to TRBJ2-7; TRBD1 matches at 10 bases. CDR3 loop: CASSSGTGASYEQYF. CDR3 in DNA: TGTGCCAGCAGCTCCGGGACAGGGGCCTCCTACGAGCAGTACTTC.